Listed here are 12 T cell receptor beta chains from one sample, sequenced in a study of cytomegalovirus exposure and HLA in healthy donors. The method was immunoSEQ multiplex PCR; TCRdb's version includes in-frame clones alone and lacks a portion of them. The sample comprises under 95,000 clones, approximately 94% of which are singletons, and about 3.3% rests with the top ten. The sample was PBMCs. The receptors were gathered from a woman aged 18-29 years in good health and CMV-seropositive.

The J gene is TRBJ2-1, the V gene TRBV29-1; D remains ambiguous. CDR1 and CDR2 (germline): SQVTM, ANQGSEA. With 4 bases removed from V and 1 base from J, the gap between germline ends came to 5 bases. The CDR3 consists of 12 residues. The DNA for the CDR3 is TGCAGCGTTGTAATTTCCTACAATGAGCAGTTCTTC. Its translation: CSVVISYNEQFF.

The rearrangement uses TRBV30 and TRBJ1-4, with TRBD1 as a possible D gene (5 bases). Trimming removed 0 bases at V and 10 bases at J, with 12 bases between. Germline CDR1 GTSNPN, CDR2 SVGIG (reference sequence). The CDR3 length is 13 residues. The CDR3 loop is CAWSVHPGGKLFF. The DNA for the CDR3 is TGTGCCTGGAGTGTCCACCCGGGGGGAAAACTGTTTTTT.

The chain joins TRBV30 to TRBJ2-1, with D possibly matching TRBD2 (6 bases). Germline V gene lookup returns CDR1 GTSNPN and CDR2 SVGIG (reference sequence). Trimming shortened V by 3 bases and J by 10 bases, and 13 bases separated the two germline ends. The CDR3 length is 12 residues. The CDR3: CAWRGAGREQFF. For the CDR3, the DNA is TGTGCCTGGAGAGGGGCGGGGAGGGAGCAGTTCTTC.

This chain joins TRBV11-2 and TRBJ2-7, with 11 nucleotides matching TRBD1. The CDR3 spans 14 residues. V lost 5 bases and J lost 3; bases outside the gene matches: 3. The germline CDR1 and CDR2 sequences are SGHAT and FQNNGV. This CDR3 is CASSLGQGDYEQYF. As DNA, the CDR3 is TGTGCCAGCAGCCTGGGACAGGGGGACTACGAGCAGTACTTC.

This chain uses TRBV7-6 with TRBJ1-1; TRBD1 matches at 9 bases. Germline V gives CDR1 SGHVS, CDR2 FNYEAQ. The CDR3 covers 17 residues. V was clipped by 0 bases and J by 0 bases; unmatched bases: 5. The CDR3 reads CASSLAGTGQMNTEAFF. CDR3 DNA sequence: TGTGCCAGCAGCTTAGCGGGGACAGGGCAAATGAACACTGAAGCTTTCTTT.

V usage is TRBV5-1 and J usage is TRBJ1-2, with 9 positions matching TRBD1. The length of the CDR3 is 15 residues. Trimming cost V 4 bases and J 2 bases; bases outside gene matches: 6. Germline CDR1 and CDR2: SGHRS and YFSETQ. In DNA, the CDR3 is TGCGCCAGCAGCGTAGCCGGACAGGGGAACTATGGCTACACCTTC. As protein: CASSVAGQGNYGYTF.

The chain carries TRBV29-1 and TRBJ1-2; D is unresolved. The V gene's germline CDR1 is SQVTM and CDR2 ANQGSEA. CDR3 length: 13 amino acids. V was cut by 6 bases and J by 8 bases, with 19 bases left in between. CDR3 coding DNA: TGCAGCGTGGCGGACGGGAAAGTGTGGGGCTACACCTTC. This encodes CSVADGKVWGYTF.

The DNA for the CDR3 is TGTGCCAGTCAAACCCGGCGGGCGGAGAACACTGAAGCTTTCTTT. This codes for CASQTRRAENTEAFF. The rearrangement links TRBV28 to TRBJ1-1, with no clear D. Deletions cut 9 bases from V and 1 base from J, with 18 bases between. CDR1 MDHEN and CDR2 SYDVKM come from the germline V gene. CDR3 length: 15 amino acids. The whole variable domain, filled in from reference TRBV28 and TRBJ1-1, reads DVKVTQSSRYLVKRTGEKVFLECVQDMDHENMFWYRQDPGLGLRLIYFSYDVKMKEKGDIPEGYSVSREKKERFSLILESASTNQTSMYLCASQTRRAENTEAFFGQGTRLTVV.

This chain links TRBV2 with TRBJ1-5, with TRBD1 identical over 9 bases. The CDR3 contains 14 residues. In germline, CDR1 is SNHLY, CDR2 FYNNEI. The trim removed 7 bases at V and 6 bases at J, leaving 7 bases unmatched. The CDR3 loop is CASNRDREGQPQHF. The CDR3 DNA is TGTGCCAGCAACCGGGACAGGGAGGGTCAGCCCCAGCATTTT.

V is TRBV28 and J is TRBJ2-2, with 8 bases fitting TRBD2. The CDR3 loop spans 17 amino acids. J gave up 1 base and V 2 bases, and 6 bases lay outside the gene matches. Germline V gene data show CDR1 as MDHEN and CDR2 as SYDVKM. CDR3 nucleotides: TGTGCCAGCAGTTTAGCCGGGAGGGCCTGGAACACCGGGGAGCTGTTTTTT. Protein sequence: CASSLAGRAWNTGELFF.

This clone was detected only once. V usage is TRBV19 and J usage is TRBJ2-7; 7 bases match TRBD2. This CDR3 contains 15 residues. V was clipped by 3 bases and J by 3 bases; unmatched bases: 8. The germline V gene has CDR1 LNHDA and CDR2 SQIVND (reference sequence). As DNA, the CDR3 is TGTGCCAGTAGTATCCGGGGGAGGGCCGACTACGAGCAGTACTTC. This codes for CASSIRGRADYEQYF.

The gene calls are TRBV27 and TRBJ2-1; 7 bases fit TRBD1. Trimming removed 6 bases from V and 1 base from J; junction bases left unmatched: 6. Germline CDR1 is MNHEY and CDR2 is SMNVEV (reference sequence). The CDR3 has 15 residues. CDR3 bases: TGTGCCAGCAGCCGACAGGGCGGGTCCTACAATGAGCAGTTCTTC. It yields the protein CASSRQGGSYNEQFF.